This T cell receptor beta chain was obtained from a study of cytomegalovirus exposure and HLA in healthy donors. Study-wide context: Among approximately 390 genotyped donors, around 77% fell in the Caucasian-associated ancestry cluster. The study, taken as a whole, reports: While the bulk of TCR sequences proved rare, some public TCRs turned up in many donors.

This clone was observed a handful of times. Its antigen is unidentified. In the PCR, 60 Vbeta and 13 Jbeta primers were used. TCRdb keeps only in-frame clones here, not all; method: immunoSEQ multiplex PCR. The sample consists of 160,000 or so clones, more than 60% of them appearing once. Germline assignment: CDR1 SNHLY and CDR2 FYNNEI. This CDR3 has 11 residues. V lost 3 bases, J lost 14 bases, and 11 bases lay in between. The V and J genes are TRBV2 and TRBJ2-4, with D perhaps TRBD1 (6 bases). The source of this sequence is a man aged 40-50 years in good health and CMV-seronegative. Sequenced sample: PBMCs. Written as DNA, the CDR3 is TGTGCCAGCAGTGATTACAGGACAGAGTACTTC. Translated: CASSDYRTEYF.